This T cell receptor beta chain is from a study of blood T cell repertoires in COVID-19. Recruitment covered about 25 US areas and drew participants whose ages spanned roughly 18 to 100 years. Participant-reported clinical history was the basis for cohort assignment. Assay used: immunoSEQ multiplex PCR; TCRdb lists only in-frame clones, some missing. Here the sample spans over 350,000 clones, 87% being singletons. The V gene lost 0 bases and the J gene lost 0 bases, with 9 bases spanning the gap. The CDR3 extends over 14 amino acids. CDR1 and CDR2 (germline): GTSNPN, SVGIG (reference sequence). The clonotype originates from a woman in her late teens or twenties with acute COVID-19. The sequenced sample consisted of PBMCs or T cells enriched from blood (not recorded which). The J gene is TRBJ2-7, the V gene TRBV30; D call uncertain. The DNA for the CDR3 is TGTGCCTGGAGTGTGCCGGAGAGCTCCTACGAGCAGTACTTC. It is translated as CAWSVPESSYEQYF.